Sequencing of this T cell receptor beta chain was carried out in a study of cytomegalovirus exposure and HLA in healthy donors (dated by TCRdb to 2017 to 2019). With regard to the full study: According to an earlier analysis of 587 of the donors, about 180 million T cells yielded approximately 120 million unique TCR beta sequences and 250 to 350 Gb of sequence data. In an earlier analysis of roughly 540 of the donors, high-throughput TCR beta sequencing was used to judge whether each TCR beta V gene segment behaved as functional or pseudogenic. A later genetic analysis used genome-wide SNP genotypes for about 65% of the 666 donors, treating that subset as a discovery cohort. The genetic ancestry cluster associated with self-reported Caucasian donors included roughly 84% of the approximately 410 genotyped donors. Along with the approximately 600-subject first cohort, a separate validation cohort of over a hundred different subjects was used. Among some 400 genotyped donors of the cohort, an average of roughly 230,000 unique TCR beta nucleotide sequences was sequenced per donor, of which approximately 18% were non-productive. The aim of the study was to test whether cataloging public T cell receptors could identify signatures of past pathogen exposure. About 280 gigabases of sequencing data and around 87 million unique TCR sequences were included in an early release covering about 700 HLA-typed donors. About five DR-DQ haplotypes were treated as single units for association and clustering because of strong linkage in the cohort. All discovery cohort repertoires had been generated on a single sequencing platform. To predict cytomegalovirus infection status, the study combined high-throughput TCR immunosequencing, statistical association of individual TCRs with disease status, and machine learning. Class I and class II HLA loci were covered by the typing at four-digit resolution. The number of typed donors differed by locus: about 620-640 for A, B, C, DRB1 and DQB1; 522 for DQA1; approximately 600 for DPA1; and about 450 for DPB1. The T cell repertoires of 666 subjects were profiled by immunosequencing and related to cytomegalovirus serostatus. Donor age, sex, ethnicity and CMV serostatus were compiled alongside the repertoire data. To study patterns of TCR occurrence, a later analysis re-analyzed previously published TCR beta repertoires from 650 to 750 donors and added high-resolution HLA genotyping. The later analysis used no new phenotypic data to find candidate immune exposures, relying instead on TCR beta sequences and their occurrence across donors. Overall results and qualifications from the work: A later genetic analysis reported fewer N-insertions in productive TCRs among donors in an Asian-associated ancestry cluster than the approximately 700-donor mean. Several of the top co-occurrence clusters appeared to be linked to parvovirus B19, influenza, CMV and Epstein-Barr virus, according to a later analysis. An earlier analysis of around 600 of the donors showed that most TCR beta V segments appeared in productive rearrangements either about 87% or about 30% of the time, which broadly matched IMGT annotations. Correlated functional status among segregating V segments might be attributable to linkage disequilibrium, but an unknown experimental factor could not be ruled out. HLA typing was unavailable for some donors at each locus, so association tests used only the typed subset. Sequencing depth was assumed to be roughly uniform across donors in the presence/absence analyses, though that assumption may not hold. A total of 150 to 200 TCR beta chains were listed by the study as associated with cytomegalovirus. A group of highly shared sequence variants was considered likely to be a technical artifact of the sequencing pipeline. The cohort was sequenced for TCR beta chains only, and without alpha or paired-chain data the features that could be detected were limited. V-gene and J-gene trimming of TCR beta chains was associated with a missense DCLRE1C variant in a later genetic analysis, and the association was replicated in an independent cohort. In a later analysis, most CMV-associated TCR beta chains were found to appear HLA-restricted, with HLA associations seemingly driven largely by CMV exposure. In a later analysis, HLA-associated TCR beta chains were found to be more clonally expanded and to have lower generation probabilities than equally common non-associated chains. A further reported finding was that TCR beta sequences accurately predicted the HLA-A and HLA-B alleles for most subjects in the first cohort. At a false discovery rate of 0.05, a later analysis linked around 17,000 TCR beta sequences to specific HLA alleles. Because counts were too low, seventeen rarely observed V segments, including chromosome 9 orphons, were excluded from the earlier analysis of roughly 580 of the donors. In a later analysis, TCR association rates were found to vary across HLA loci, with the most associated TCRs seen for DRB1 alleles and the fewest for HLA-C alleles. Most TCR sequences were observed very rarely across donors, whereas some public TCRs were present in many individuals. The authors suggested that the approach could potentially be extended to other disease states and immunological phenotypes. In both the original and validation cohorts, the classifier was reported to diagnose cytomegalovirus status with high specificity and sensitivity. When HLA alleles, especially DR and DQ, strongly co-occurred, attributing TCR associations to individual alleles was difficult. The only immune exposure information available for the cohort was CMV serostatus. In vitro tests confirmed that a few of the cytomegalovirus-associated TCR beta chains recognize cytomegalovirus antigens.

The library was generated by the immunoSEQ multiplex PCR assay. The multiplex PCR relied on a mix of 60 forward primers for TCR Vbeta segments and 13 reverse primers for TCR Jbeta segments. The CDR3 region of rearranged TCR beta genes was amplified from genomic DNA with a multiplex PCR assay. The amplified TCR beta libraries were sequenced on the Illumina HiSeq System as 87-base-pair reads. The original methods were these. In a later analysis, tens of millions of unique TCR beta chains were counted across the approximately 640 repertoires, and roughly 10 million of these chains were shared by at least two donors. Raw reads were error-corrected and collapsed into unique sequences by a nearest-neighbor algorithm in which closely related sequences were merged to remove PCR and sequencing errors. CDR3 sequences were aligned to IMGT reference sequences to assign V, D and J gene segments. Each retained sequence needed at least a six-nucleotide match to both a V gene segment and a J gene segment. A rearrangement counted as productive if the CDR3 had no stop codons and remained in frame with V and J, and every other rearrangement counted as non-productive. Following IMGT convention, CDR3 was defined as the stretch from the second conserved V-encoded cysteine up to the conserved J-encoded phenylalanine. The earlier analysis of about 620 of the donors excluded sequences that lacked an unambiguous match to a single V gene segment. In an earlier analysis of 587 of the donors, a V segment was called functional when productive rearrangements were above 56.7%, and segregating when the standard deviation between donors exceeded 5%. To diagnose cytomegalovirus status from the catalog of TCR beta chain sequences, a statistical classification framework was built. In a later analysis, V and J genes were assigned by comparing TCR nucleotide sequences against IMGT/GENE-DB human TR gene sequences. Using the TCRdist pipeline, a later analysis assigned CDR3 sequences along with most-parsimonious VDJ recombination scenarios. In a later analysis, each TCR beta chain was defined by its CDR3 amino acid sequence together with its V-gene family, and reads without a unique V-gene family were excluded. As a way to deal with suspected cross-contamination and a sequencing artifact, a later analysis dropped more than 500 nucleotide sequences that were highly shared and had low generation probability. For each public chain, a later analysis derived a clonal expansion index from normalized ranks of inferred template counts within each repertoire. In a later analysis, generation probabilities were computed using a VDJ recombination model fitted to out-of-frame rearrangements, and the results were checked against IGoR. In a later analysis, hypergeometric tests were used to score TCR-TCR, TCR-HLA and TCR-CMV co-occurrence, with a repertoire-size bias correction applied to TCR pairs. In a later analysis, false discovery rates were estimated by permuting HLA or CMV assignments 20 times. A later analysis grouped co-occurring TCRs with DBSCAN, adding TCRdist sequence similarity when clustering within HLA-allele-positive subsets. For co-occurrence clustering, repertoires with fewer than 30,000 or more than 120,000 public chains were excluded, along with 5 or 6 repertoires with anomalous nucleotide sharing. Not all clones reach the TCRdb copy of this immuneACCESS table, which keeps in-frame sequences only. Checked studies attribute under half of the gap to unresolved V genes and leave the rest unexplained. That table gives V, J and clone size, and the DNA gave D and trimming. This sample is represented by 95,000 to 150,000 clones; roughly 75% of them were singletons. Of the sample, about 1.2% is held by the ten largest clones.

The cohort consisted of approximately 690 healthy bone marrow donors. Cohort members were all nominally healthy when sampled, although unrecorded immune exposures were likely present. The donor tested CMV seronegative and was one of the 352 seronegative cohort members. Each donor provided a peripheral blood sample, and peripheral blood mononuclear cells were used for TCR beta sequencing. Genomic DNA was extracted from the blood cell samples with the Qiagen DNeasy Blood Extraction Kit. Note on this clone: The antigen it recognizes is unknown. No quality values exist for individual bases; no much larger clone is one base distant.

The source of this sequence is a female donor in good health and CMV-seronegative. Sequenced sample: PBMCs.

This receptor has the CDR3 CASNGLAATDTQYF. The nucleotide sequence reads as follows: TGTGCCAGTAACGGACTAGCGGCTACAGATACGCAGTATTTT. The chain uses TRBV19 and TRBJ2-3, with 10 central nucleotides matching TRBD2. The CDR3 has 14 amino acids, counting the end cysteine and phenylalanine. Only the CDR3 part of the read is kept: 42 bases, read in frame from the first base. V is pruned by 7 bases and J by 3 bases, leaving 4 bases of the junction without a gene match. From a lookup of the germline V gene (reference sequence), CDR1 and CDR2 are LNHDA and SQIVND.